Below, 25 T cell receptor beta chains from the same sample are listed, as sequenced in a study of T cells in Graves' hyperthyroidism and ophthalmopathy. TCR beta CDR3 regions were amplified from RNA transcripts. The study used the HTBI primer set for a first-round RT-PCR of the TCR CDR3. Via MiXCR, TCRdb re-called the multiplex PCR reads, giving one row per CDR3 protein. The sample includes 500,000 to 550,000 distinct CDR3 sequences, under 25% of them seen just once. Sequences were obtained from blood. The receptors here all came from a man aged 18 to 35 with Graves' hyperthyroidism.

This clonotype was counted ten times or more. The rearrangement links TRBV28 to TRBJ1-2; D is ambiguous. The length of the CDR3 is 15 residues. V was cut by 3 bases and J by 6 bases, with 17 bases left in between. Germline values: CDR1 MDHEN, CDR2 SYDVKM. The CDR3 sequence: CASSFRPDPRNGYTF. CDR3 coding DNA: TGTGCCAGCAGTTTCCGACCCGACCCTCGGAATGGCTACACCTTC.

There are many counts of this clonotype. The chain links TRBV6-5 to TRBJ2-7, with D perhaps TRBD2 (5 bases). Trimming took off 8 bases at V and 2 bases at J, with 16 bases between the two ends. Germline values: CDR1 MNHEY, CDR2 SVGAGI. This CDR3 contains 14 residues. CDR3 in amino acids: CASGFNEGPYEQYF. The DNA for the CDR3 is TGTGCCAGCGGTTTTAATGAGGGTCCCTACGAGCAGTACTTC.

The table lists this clonotype with a few counts. The CDR3 region is CSVEATSGEGQETQYF. For the CDR3, the DNA is TGCAGCGTTGAGGCCACTAGCGGGGAGGGACAAGAGACCCAGTACTTC. The V gene is TRBV29-1, the J gene TRBJ2-5; TRBD2 aligns across 10 bases. This CDR3 is built from 16 residues. Germline V gene sequence: CDR1 SQVTM, CDR2 ANQGSEA. The V and J ends lost 3 bases and 2 bases, in that order; junction bases with no gene match: 9.

This clonotype has at least ten counts. The chain employs TRBV28 and TRBJ2-7; D ambiguous. The CDR3 loop spans 12 amino acids. Trimming stripped 4 bases from V and 2 bases from J, with 6 bases between. The germline CDR1 and CDR2 sequences are MDHEN and SYDVKM. CDR3 bases: TGTGCCAGCAGTTCCACAACCTACGAGCAGTACTTC. Its protein product is CASSSTTYEQYF.

The chain links TRBV12-3 or TRBV12-4 to TRBJ1-1, with 8 positions matching TRBD1. The CDR3 is 14 amino acids. Losses at the gene ends were 8 bases for V and 4 bases for J; bases not matched to a gene: 9. The CDR3 region has the DNA TGTGCCAGCGTTCCCTACAGGGGGAGCACTGAAGCTTTCTTT. Protein sequence: CASVPYRGSTEAFF.

This clonotype occurred many times. The chain carries TRBV15 and TRBJ2-5; no firm D call. The CDR3 is made up of 14 amino acids. V lost 0 bases, J lost 2 bases, and 7 bases lay in between. Per germline, CDR1 LNHNV and CDR2 YYDKDF (reference sequence). The CDR3 protein is CATSRDGVQETQYF. The DNA of the CDR3 is TGTGCCACCAGCAGAGATGGGGTTCAAGAGACCCAGTACTTC.

The rearrangement uses TRBV18 and TRBJ1-1, with D hard to call. The length of the CDR3 is 13 residues. Per the germline V gene, CDR1 is KGHSH and CDR2 is LQKENI. Trimming removed 0 bases from V and 11 bases from J, with 13 bases in between. The CDR3 loop reads CASSPPNADLAFF. The CDR3 region has the DNA TGTGCCAGCTCACCACCTAACGCAGACTTGGCTTTCTTT.

This clonotype was detected ten times or more. J is TRBJ1-5 and V is TRBV6-1; D is undetermined. Trimming cost V 3 bases and J 6 bases, with 15 bases left between them. Germline-derived CDR1 and CDR2 are MNHNS and SASEGT. This CDR3 has 15 residues. This CDR3 is CASSERRPSGQPQHF. In DNA, the CDR3 is TGTGCCAGCAGTGAGCGCCGACCGAGCGGTCAGCCCCAGCATTTT.

With respect to this clonotype: A much larger clone sits a single nucleotide away, making a read error possible. The chain is built from TRBV6-1 and TRBJ1-1, with no clear D. The CDR3 contains 14 residues. CDR1 is MNHNS, CDR2 SASEGT, per germline. This CDR3 is CASSAPGLDTEACF. DNA for the CDR3: TGTGCCAGCAGTGCCCCCGGGCTAGATACTGAAGCTTGCTTT.

The chain recombines TRBV4-1 with TRBJ1-2; 10 bases map to TRBD1. Germline trimming cut 3 bases from V and 2 bases from J; bases unmatched to any gene: 15. Germline V gives CDR1 MGHRA, CDR2 YSYEKL. The CDR3 has 19 residues. The CDR3 protein is CASSHPFRDRGVGNYGYTF. The CDR3 coding sequence is TGCGCCAGCAGCCATCCGTTCCGGGACAGGGGTGTTGGAAACTATGGCTACACCTTC.

This clonotype was picked up many times. V is TRBV6-4 and J is TRBJ2-5, with D possibly matching TRBD1 (7 bases). The CDR3 contains 13 residues. CDR1 is MRHNA and CDR2 is SNTAGT in the germline V gene. The V end lost 11 bases, the J end lost 4 bases, and 17 bases lay between the germline ends. CDR3 nucleotide sequence: TGTGCCCGCCCAGGGGGGAAAGGAGAGACCCAGTACTTC. Translated: CARPGGKGETQYF.

Many counts were recorded for this clonotype. This chain links TRBV5-5 with TRBJ1-6; no firm D call. Trimming removed 0 bases from V and 8 bases from J, with 12 bases in between. The V gene's germline CDR1 is SGHKS and CDR2 YYEKEE (reference sequence). The CDR3 loop spans 15 amino acids. CDR3 loop: CASSLGMGPYSPLHF. The DNA for the CDR3 is TGTGCCAGCAGCTTGGGGATGGGCCCTTATTCACCCCTCCACTTT.

The genes are TRBV25-1 and TRBJ1-1; tentatively, D is TRBD1 (6 bases). The CDR3 consists of 14 residues. Germline V gene sequence: CDR1 MGHDK, CDR2 SYGVNS. Trimming cost V 1 base and J 10 bases, with 16 bases left between them. The CDR3, as DNA: TGTGCCAGCAGTGAATCGGGCATGGGGGGGCGAGCTTTCTTT. Amino acid sequence: CASSESGMGGRAFF.

This clonotype was counted ten times or more. The gene calls are TRBV29-1 and TRBJ2-7; a possible D gene is TRBD2 (5 bases). V lost 6 bases and J lost 4, with 19 bases in between. The germline CDR1 and CDR2 sequences are SQVTM and ANQGSEA. The CDR3 spans 14 residues. The CDR3 DNA sequence: TGCAGCGTGGCCCTACGGCTAGCCGGATACGAGCAGTACTTC. Its protein product is CSVALRLAGYEQYF.

This clonotype appeared a few times. The rearrangement uses TRBV3-1 and TRBJ2-5; D is perhaps TRBD1 (5 bases). CDR1 and CDR2 from the germline V gene are LGHDT and YNNKEL (reference sequence). Trimming removed 3 bases at V and 2 bases at J, with 7 bases between. CDR3 length: 13 amino acids. The CDR3 coding sequence is TGTGCCAGCAGCCAGAGGACACAAGAGACCCAGTACTTC. It translates to CASSQRTQETQYF.

The J gene is TRBJ1-5, the V gene TRBV20-1; D unresolved. The CDR3 sequence is 14 residues long. V gave up 4 bases and J gave up 1 base, with 11 bases separating them. CDR1 is DFQATT and CDR2 is SNEGSKA in the germline V gene (reference sequence). As DNA, the CDR3 is TGCAGTGCTATAGTTTGGCCGAGCAATCAGCCCCAGCATTTT. This sequence encodes CSAIVWPSNQPQHF.

This clonotype was found many times. J is TRBJ2-2 and V is TRBV10-2, with a tentative D call TRBD1 (5 bases). Germline V lookup: CDR1 WSHSY, CDR2 SAAADI. Trimming took off 0 bases at V and 6 bases at J, with 8 bases between the two ends. The CDR3 is 14 residues long. This CDR3 reads CASSESVGAGELFF. The CDR3 nucleotides read TGCGCCAGCAGTGAGTCGGTAGGGGCCGGGGAGCTGTTTTTT.

The chain carries TRBV12-3 or TRBV12-4 and TRBJ1-1; D possibly corresponds to TRBD1 (6 bases). V was clipped by 7 bases and J by 5 bases, with 17 bases between them. This CDR3 is 14 amino acids long. CDR3 amino acids: CASILRGEGTEAFF. CDR3 DNA: TGTGCCAGCATTCTTAGGGGGGAGGGTACTGAAGCTTTCTTT.

This clonotype appeared a few times. With a much larger clone just one base away, this may be a read error. The chain joins TRBV24-1 to TRBJ1-2; D call uncertain. The germline CDR1 and CDR2 sequences are KGHDR and SFDVKD. V was pared by 4 bases and J by 6 bases, with 20 bases between. The CDR3 is made up of 16 amino acids. CDR3: CATSDHGSDGEHGYTF. For the CDR3, the DNA is TGTGCCACCAGTGACCATGGTTCGGACGGGGAGCATGGCTACACCTTC.

The chain links TRBV12-3 or TRBV12-4 to TRBJ2-6, with D tentatively TRBD2 (6 bases). The CDR3 is made up of 17 amino acids. Trimming cost V 2 bases and J 0 bases, with 11 bases left between them. The CDR3 DNA is TGTGCCAGCAGTTTACGGCAGGGAGGCTCTGGGGCCAACGTCCTGACTTTC. Protein product: CASSLRQGGSGANVLTF.

This clonotype was seen repeatedly, ten times or more. The V call is TRBV7-8, the J call TRBJ2-3; tentative D call: TRBD2 (5 bases). Germline CDR1 SGHVS, CDR2 FQNEAQ. Trimming removed 5 bases from V and 1 base from J, with 10 bases in between. This CDR3 region has 14 residues. CDR3 region: CASSKRIRTDTQYF. The CDR3 DNA follows: TGTGCCAGCAGCAAGCGGATCCGCACAGATACGCAGTATTTT.

This clonotype was counted only a few times. The chain has TRBV29-1 and TRBJ1-1, with 9 bases lining up with TRBD1. The J segment lost 4 bases and the V segment lost 7 bases, leaving 10 bases of the junction unmatched. This CDR3 is built from 14 residues. Germline V lookup: CDR1 SQVTM, CDR2 ANQGSEA. CDR3: CSATGGGVLTEAFF. The CDR3 DNA is TGCAGCGCCACAGGGGGCGGGGTGCTCACTGAAGCTTTCTTT.

Many counts were recorded for this clonotype. The V gene is TRBV28, the J gene TRBJ1-2, with D perhaps TRBD1 (5 bases). Germline assignment: CDR1 MDHEN and CDR2 SYDVKM. The CDR3 length is 15 residues. The ends were cut back, 3 bases at V and 3 bases at J, with 14 bases in the middle. The CDR3 nucleotides read TGTGCCAGCAGTTTGACCCTCGGCAGGGACTATGGCTACACCTTC. It codes for CASSLTLGRDYGYTF.

This clonotype was seen repeatedly, ten times or more. The V gene is TRBV19, the J gene TRBJ1-1, with D tentatively TRBD1 (6 bases). Germline V gene sequence: CDR1 LNHDA, CDR2 SQIVND (reference sequence). The CDR3 runs to 12 residues. Between the trimmed V and J ends, which lost 3 bases and 7 bases, there was a span of 9 bases. In DNA, the CDR3 is TGTGCCAGTAGTATGGGACATGTTGAAGCTTTCTTT. Its translation: CASSMGHVEAFF. Combining the CDR3 with reference TRBV19 and TRBJ1-1 gives the whole variable domain DGGITQSPKYLFRKEGQNVTLSCEQNLNHDAMYWYRQDPGQGLRLIYYSQIVNDFQKGDIAEGYSVSREKKESFPLTVTSAQKNPTAFYLCASSMGHVEAFFGQGTRLTVV.

This clonotype was seen a few times. In DNA form, the CDR3 reads TGTGCCAGCACTGACTTGGGTTATGGCTACACCTTC. Its translation is CASTDLGYGYTF. V gene TRBV6-1 combines with J gene TRBJ1-2, with unresolved D. Looked up from germline, CDR1 is MNHNS and CDR2 is SASEGT. V lost 7 bases and J 5 bases, leaving 11 bases between the germline ends. The CDR3 contains 12 residues.